A selection of T cell receptor beta chains follows, all from one sample in a study of T cells expressing NK-cell markers. TCRdb processed the 5' RACE reads again and assigns one entry to each CDR3 protein, with no DNA. The table lists roughly 390,000 distinct CDR3 sequences. Input material: blood T cells: a sorted CD56 or NKG2C T cell subset, CD4+ or CD8+ T cells, or bulk PBMC T cells (not recorded which). Receptors originate from a man aged 18-69 years in good health. CDR3s include the opening cysteine and the closing phenylalanine or tryptophan. The order of the fields is J gene, V gene, CDR3 protein.

J: TRBJ2-3; V: TRBV5-1; CDR3: CASSSPAAGHTDTQYF
J: TRBJ2-7; V: TRBV29-1; CDR3: CSVARDRSFYEQYF
J: TRBJ2-2; V: TRBV12-3/TRBV12-4; CDR3: CASTQGMDTGELFF
J: TRBJ1-2; V: TRBV5-1; CDR3: CASSLDWTGRVYTF
J: TRBJ2-7; V: TRBV7-8; CDR3: CASAPGQLYEQYF
J: TRBJ1-1; V: TRBV25-1; CDR3: CASRGVGAEAFF
J: TRBJ2-5; V: TRBV7-9; CDR3: CASSKRASGTQYF
J: TRBJ1-2; V: TRBV6-6; CDR3: CASTGRRDGYTF
J: TRBJ2-5; V: TRBV19; CDR3: CASRTHPGVQETQYF
J: TRBJ1-1; V: TRBV20-1; CDR3: CSATDFKTRRSTEAFF
J: TRBJ1-1; V: TRBV20-1; CDR3: CSARKQGSVTEAFF
J: TRBJ2-2; V: TRBV5-1; CDR3: CASSLSSPTGSELFF
J: TRBJ2-1; V: TRBV2; CDR3: CASGGLPGEQFF
J: TRBJ2-3; V: TRBV3-1; CDR3: CASSQDRAGGSGTQYF
J: TRBJ1-4; V: TRBV2; CDR3: CASTRGTVNEKLFF
J: TRBJ1-1; V: TRBV30; CDR3: CAWSREGTTEAFF
J: TRBJ2-5; V: TRBV20-1; CDR3: CSADRGLDQETQYF
J: TRBJ2-3; V: TRBV21-1; CDR3: CASSRRLVNTQYF
J: TRBJ1-1; V: TRBV6-1; CDR3: CASRRTFSLNTEAFF
J: TRBJ1-1; V: TRBV2; CDR3: CAFRNTGTGTEAFF
J: TRBJ1-6; V: TRBV12-3/TRBV12-4; CDR3: CASSSGTGKRYSPLHF
J: TRBJ2-7; V: TRBV6-7; CDR3: CASSYSFSLGAYEQYF
J: TRBJ2-7; V: TRBV6-5; CDR3: CASSLAGGSENEQYF
J: TRBJ2-7; V: TRBV29-1; CDR3: CSGDTNTYEQYF
J: TRBJ2-7; V: TRBV5-1; CDR3: CASSPTPGTATYEQYF
J: TRBJ2-1; V: TRBV6-5; CDR3: CASSYKRGGPLSYNEQFF
J: TRBJ2-1; V: TRBV21-1; CDR3: CASSTSGQSYNEQFF
J: TRBJ1-4; V: TRBV7-8; CDR3: CASSSFGVEKLFF
J: TRBJ2-2; V: TRBV20-1; CDR3: CSARKRGGTGELFF
J: TRBJ2-1; V: TRBV6-2/TRBV6-3; CDR3: CASSYSPPAGGPSSYNEQFF
J: TRBJ2-5; V: TRBV6-5; CDR3: CASSYSISLPYQETQYF
J: TRBJ1-1; V: TRBV28; CDR3: CASSFSGHQNTEAFF
J: TRBJ2-3; V: TRBV3-1; CDR3: CASSPPGTDTDTQYF
J: TRBJ2-7; V: TRBV18; CDR3: CASSPRAKEQYF
J: TRBJ2-1; V: TRBV20-1; CDR3: CSAAGTSGNEQFF